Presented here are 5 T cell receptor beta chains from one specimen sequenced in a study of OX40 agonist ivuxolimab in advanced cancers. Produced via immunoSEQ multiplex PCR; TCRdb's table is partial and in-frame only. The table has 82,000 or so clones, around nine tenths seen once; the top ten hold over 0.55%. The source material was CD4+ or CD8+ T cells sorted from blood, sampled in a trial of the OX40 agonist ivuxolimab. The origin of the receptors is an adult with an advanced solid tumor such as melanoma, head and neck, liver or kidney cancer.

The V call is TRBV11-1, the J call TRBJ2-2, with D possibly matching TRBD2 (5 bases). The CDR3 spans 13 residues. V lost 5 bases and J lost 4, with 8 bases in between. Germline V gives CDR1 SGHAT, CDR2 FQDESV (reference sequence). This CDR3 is CASSEGSTGELFF. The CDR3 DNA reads TGTGCCAGCAGCGAAGGGAGCACCGGGGAGCTGTTTTTT.

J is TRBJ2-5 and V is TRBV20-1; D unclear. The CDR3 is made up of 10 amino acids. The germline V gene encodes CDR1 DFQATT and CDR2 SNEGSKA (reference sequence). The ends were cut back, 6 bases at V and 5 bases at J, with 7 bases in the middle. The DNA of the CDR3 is TGCAGTGCCGCCCGGGAGACCCAGTACTTC. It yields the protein CSAARETQYF.

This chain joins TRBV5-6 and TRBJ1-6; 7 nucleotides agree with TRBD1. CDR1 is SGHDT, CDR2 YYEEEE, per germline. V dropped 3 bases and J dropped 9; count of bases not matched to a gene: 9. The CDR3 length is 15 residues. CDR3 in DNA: TGTGCCAGCAGCTCCCGCCAGGGGGTGGGTTCACCCCTCCACTTT. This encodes CASSSRQGVGSPLHF.

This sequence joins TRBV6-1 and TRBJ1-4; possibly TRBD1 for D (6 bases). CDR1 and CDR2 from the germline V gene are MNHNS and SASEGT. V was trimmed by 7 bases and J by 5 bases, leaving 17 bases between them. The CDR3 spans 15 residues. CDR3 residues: CASNSGTRNNEKLFF. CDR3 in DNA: TGTGCCAGCAATTCCGGGACACGGAACAATGAAAAACTGTTTTTT.

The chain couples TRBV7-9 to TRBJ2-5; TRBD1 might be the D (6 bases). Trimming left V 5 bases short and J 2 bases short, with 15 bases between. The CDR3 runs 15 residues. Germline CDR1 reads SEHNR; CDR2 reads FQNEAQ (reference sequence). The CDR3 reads CASSPRGQGQETQYF. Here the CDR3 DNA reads TGTGCCAGCAGCCCAAGGGGACAAGGACAAGAGACCCAGTACTTC.